The rows below give T cell receptor beta chains drawn from one sample of a study of cytomegalovirus exposure and HLA in healthy donors. Using immunoSEQ multiplex PCR, the repertoire was profiled, and TCRdb retains in-frame clones only, with some absent. The sample lists roughly 260,000 clones, approximately 87% seen once, with 2% to 3% in the top ten. The sequenced material came from PBMCs. These receptors were taken from a man younger than 35 in good health and CMV-seronegative. Both conserved end residues are part of each CDR3. D genes are given only for firm matches. Rows may omit the clone size; those that give it use once, few, many or a size class.

v_gene: TRBV10-3
j_gene: TRBJ2-5
d_gene: .
abundance: .
CDR3aa: CAITSGDQETQYF
CDR3nt: TGTGCCATCACTTCAGGGGACCAAGAGACCCAGTACTTC

v_gene: TRBV19
j_gene: TRBJ2-7
d_gene: TRBD1
abundance: .
CDR3aa: CASSTGQGSSYEQYF
CDR3nt: TGTGCCAGTAGTACCGGACAGGGATCCTCCTACGAGCAGTACTTC

v_gene: TRBV27
j_gene: TRBJ1-2
d_gene: .
abundance: few
CDR3aa: CASTFGSDYGYTF
CDR3nt: TGTGCCAGCACGTTTGGGAGCGACTATGGCTACACCTTC

v_gene: TRBV28
j_gene: TRBJ1-5
d_gene: .
abundance: .
CDR3aa: CASSLNRDQPQHF
CDR3nt: TGTGCCAGCAGTTTAAACAGGGATCAGCCCCAGCATTTT

v_gene: TRBV6-6
j_gene: TRBJ1-4
d_gene: .
abundance: .
CDR3aa: CASSYGEIEKLFF
CDR3nt: TGTGCCAGCAGTTACGGAGAGATTGAAAAACTGTTTTTT

v_gene: TRBV20-1
j_gene: TRBJ2-3
d_gene: .
abundance: .
CDR3aa: CSARQGDTQYF
CDR3nt: TGCAGTGCTAGACAGGGGGATACGCAGTATTTT

v_gene: TRBV25-1
j_gene: TRBJ1-1
d_gene: .
abundance: .
CDR3aa: CASSHSGVNTEAFF
CDR3nt: TGTGCCAGCAGTCATTCAGGGGTAAACACTGAAGCTTTCTTT

v_gene: TRBV4-3
j_gene: TRBJ2-5
d_gene: .
abundance: .
CDR3aa: CASSQGLVASETQYF
CDR3nt: TGCGCCAGCAGCCAAGGACTAGTCGCTTCCGAGACCCAGTACTTC

v_gene: TRBV7-9
j_gene: TRBJ1-2
d_gene: TRBD1
abundance: .
CDR3aa: CASSYRAPGTGGEFYGYTF
CDR3nt: TGTGCCAGCAGCTACAGGGCCCCCGGGACAGGGGGAGAGTTCTATGGCTACACCTTC

v_gene: TRBV20-1
j_gene: TRBJ2-5
d_gene: .
abundance: .
CDR3aa: CSAIDKETQYF
CDR3nt: TGCAGTGCTATAGACAAAGAGACCCAGTACTTC

v_gene: TRBV2
j_gene: TRBJ2-1
d_gene: TRBD2
abundance: once
CDR3aa: CASSERLAGNNEQFF
CDR3nt: TGTGCCAGCAGTGAGAGACTAGCGGGCAACAATGAGCAGTTCTTC

v_gene: TRBV5-1
j_gene: TRBJ1-1
d_gene: .
abundance: .
CDR3aa: CASSPRQVTGTEAFF
CDR3nt: TGCGCCAGCAGCCCGAGACAGGTTACGGGCACTGAAGCTTTCTTT

v_gene: TRBV7-9
j_gene: TRBJ1-3
d_gene: .
abundance: .
CDR3aa: CASSRELPSGNTIYF
CDR3nt: TGTGCCAGCTCCAGGGAACTGCCCTCTGGAAACACCATATATTTT

v_gene: TRBV5-1
j_gene: TRBJ1-6
d_gene: .
abundance: .
CDR3aa: CASSARDRGYNSPLHF
CDR3nt: TGCGCCAGCAGCGCCCGAGACAGAGGATATAATTCACCCCTCCACTTT

v_gene: TRBV25-1
j_gene: TRBJ2-5
d_gene: .
abundance: .
CDR3aa: CASSESARLGETQYF
CDR3nt: TGTGCCAGCAGTGAATCGGCAAGACTAGGGGAGACCCAGTACTTC

v_gene: TRBV7-9
j_gene: TRBJ2-2
d_gene: .
abundance: few
CDR3aa: CASRNRLAGLTGELFF
CDR3nt: TGTGCCAGCAGGAATCGTTTGGCGGGACTCACCGGGGAGCTGTTTTTT

v_gene: TRBV27
j_gene: TRBJ1-5
d_gene: .
abundance: .
CDR3aa: CASSDGQFNQPQHF
CDR3nt: TGTGCCAGCAGTGATGGACAATTCAATCAGCCCCAGCATTTT

v_gene: TRBV13
j_gene: TRBJ2-3
d_gene: TRBD2
abundance: once
CDR3aa: CASSLGRTSDLIGDTQYF
CDR3nt: TGTGCCAGCAGCTTAGGCAGGACTAGCGATCTTATTGGGGATACGCAGTATTTT

v_gene: TRBV4-2
j_gene: TRBJ2-3
d_gene: TRBD2
abundance: .
CDR3aa: CASSPVAGESPDTQYF
CDR3nt: TGTGCCAGCAGCCCTGTAGCGGGAGAGAGCCCAGATACGCAGTATTTT

v_gene: TRBV4-2
j_gene: TRBJ2-1
d_gene: TRBD2
abundance: .
CDR3aa: CASSHAPQAGGPDEQFF
CDR3nt: TGTGCCAGCAGCCACGCCCCCCAAGCGGGAGGGCCCGATGAGCAGTTCTTC

v_gene: TRBV27
j_gene: TRBJ2-2
d_gene: TRBD1
abundance: .
CDR3aa: CASSYHRGTGELFF
CDR3nt: TGTGCCAGCAGTTATCACAGGGGGACCGGGGAGCTGTTTTTT

v_gene: TRBV7-6
j_gene: TRBJ2-2
d_gene: TRBD1
abundance: .
CDR3aa: CASSPGQGTGELFF
CDR3nt: TGTGCCAGCAGCCCGGGACAGGGGACCGGGGAGCTGTTTTTT

v_gene: TRBV11-2
j_gene: TRBJ2-1
d_gene: .
abundance: .
CDR3aa: CASSAGDLFGEQFF
CDR3nt: TGTGCCAGCAGCGCTGGGGACTTATTCGGTGAGCAGTTCTTC

v_gene: TRBV28
j_gene: TRBJ1-2
d_gene: .
abundance: .
CDR3aa: CASSLFGEGQSYGYTF
CDR3nt: TGTGCCAGCAGTTTATTCGGGGAGGGGCAGAGCTATGGCTACACCTTC

v_gene: TRBV10-1
j_gene: TRBJ1-1
d_gene: TRBD1
abundance: .
CDR3aa: CASRMDRGRTEAFF
CDR3nt: TGCGCCAGCAGGATGGACAGGGGAAGGACTGAAGCTTTCTTT

v_gene: TRBV11-2
j_gene: TRBJ1-4
d_gene: .
abundance: .
CDR3aa: CASSPRRRQGEKLFF
CDR3nt: TGTGCCAGCAGCCCCCGTCGCCGACAAGGAGAAAAACTGTTTTTT

v_gene: TRBV4-1
j_gene: TRBJ1-3
d_gene: .
abundance: .
CDR3aa: CASSQVGGLGNTIYF
CDR3nt: TGCGCCAGCAGCCAAGTTGGGGGACTCGGAAACACCATATATTTT

v_gene: TRBV4-3
j_gene: TRBJ1-3
d_gene: .
abundance: .
CDR3aa: CASSQGGQIYF
CDR3nt: TGCGCCAGCAGCCAAGGGGGACAAATATATTTT